The rows below give T cell receptor beta chains drawn from one sample of a study of blood T cell repertoires in COVID-19. The method was immunoSEQ multiplex PCR; TCRdb's version includes in-frame clones alone and lacks a portion of them. The data show about 82,000 clones, roughly 80% seen once. The sample taken for sequencing was peripheral blood. The receptors were sampled from a man aged 80 or over with active or convalescent COVID-19. Each CDR3 is given with its conserved first and last residue. The D gene is left open where the match is weak. Clone sizes are given selectively: once, few, many, or a class where the clone is expanded.

v_gene	abundance	j_gene	d_gene	CDR3nt	CDR3aa
TRBV19	NA	TRBJ1-5	NA	TGTGCCAGTAGTTCCTTTCAGGGAAATCAGCCCCAGCATTTT	CASSSFQGNQPQHF
TRBV7-2	NA	TRBJ1-3	NA	TGTGCCAGCAGCTCCGAGTACTCTGGAAACACCATATATTTT	CASSSEYSGNTIYF
TRBV10-3	NA	TRBJ2-3	TRBD2	TGTGCCATCAGTGAGCTACTAGCGGGGGGGGGAGATACGCAGTATTTT	CAISELLAGGGDTQYF
TRBV19	once	TRBJ1-1	TRBD1	TGTGCCAGTAGCCCCATATCCTACAGGGGAAACACTGAAGCTTTCTTT	CASSPISYRGNTEAFF
TRBV10-1	NA	TRBJ1-6	NA	TGCGCCAGCAGTGATGGAGACTCACCCCTCCACTTT	CASSDGDSPLHF
TRBV7-2	NA	TRBJ2-3	TRBD2	TGTGCCAGCAGCAAGCGGGGGGACCTCACAGATACGCAGTATTTT	CASSKRGDLTDTQYF
TRBV6-1	NA	TRBJ2-3	NA	TGTGCCAGCAGTGAAGCGAGGGATACGCAGTATTTT	CASSEARDTQYF
TRBV27	NA	TRBJ1-1	NA	TGTGCCAGCAGTTTAAGGGGCAGTACAACACTGAACACTGAAGCTTTCTTT	CASSLRGSTTLNTEAFF
TRBV19	few	TRBJ2-1	TRBD1	TGTGCCAGTAGTATAGCAAGTTACAGGGGGCATGAGCAGTTCTTC	CASSIASYRGHEQFF
TRBV7-8	NA	TRBJ2-1	TRBD1	TGTGCCAGCAGCTTTGGACAGGGTGGTGAGCAGTTCTTC	CASSFGQGGEQFF
TRBV25-1	NA	TRBJ1-6	NA	TGTGCCAGCGGGCAGGCAGGATATAATTCACCCCTCCACTTT	CASGQAGYNSPLHF
TRBV4-2	NA	TRBJ1-5	NA	TGTGCCAGCAGCCAAGACAACTATCAGCCCCAGCATTTT	CASSQDNYQPQHF
TRBV3-1/TRBV3-2	few	TRBJ2-3	TRBD2	TGTGCCAGCAGCTTTTGGGGGACTAGCGGGAGGGCCAGGGATACGCAGTATTTT	CASSFWGTSGRARDTQYF
TRBV28	once	TRBJ1-2	TRBD1	TGTGCCAGCAGTTTAGGGACAGGCCCATATGGCTACACCTTC	CASSLGTGPYGYTF
TRBV5-1	NA	TRBJ1-6	NA	TGCGCCAGCAGCTTGAGGTCCGGGGGTGGTTCACCCCTCCACTTT	CASSLRSGGGSPLHF
TRBV7-3	NA	TRBJ2-6	NA	TGTGCCAGCAGTTCGACCCGACAGTCTGGGGCCAACGTCCTGACTTTC	CASSSTRQSGANVLTF
TRBV7-2	NA	TRBJ2-3	TRBD1	TGTGCCAGCAGCCTCCGACAGGGGGTTGGAGATACGCAGTATTTT	CASSLRQGVGDTQYF
TRBV18	few	TRBJ2-1	NA	TGTGCCAGCTCACCAGGTCGGCAGGGATACAATGAGCAGTTCTTC	CASSPGRQGYNEQFF